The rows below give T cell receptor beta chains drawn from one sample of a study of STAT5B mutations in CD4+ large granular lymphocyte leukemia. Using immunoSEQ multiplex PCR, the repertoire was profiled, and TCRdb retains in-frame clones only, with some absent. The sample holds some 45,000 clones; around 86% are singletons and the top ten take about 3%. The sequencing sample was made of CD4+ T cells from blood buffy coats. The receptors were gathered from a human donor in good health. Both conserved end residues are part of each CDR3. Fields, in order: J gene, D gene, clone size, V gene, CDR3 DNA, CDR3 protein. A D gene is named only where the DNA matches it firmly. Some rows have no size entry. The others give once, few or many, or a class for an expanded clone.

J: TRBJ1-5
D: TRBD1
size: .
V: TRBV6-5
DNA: TGTGCCAGCAGTTACTCGACAGGGCATCAGCCCCAGCATTTT
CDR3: CASSYSTGHQPQHF

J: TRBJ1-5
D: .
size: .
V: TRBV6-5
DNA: TGTGCCAGCAGTAGGATTAGTAATCAGCCCCAGCATTTT
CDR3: CASSRISNQPQHF

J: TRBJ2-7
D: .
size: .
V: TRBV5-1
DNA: TGCGCCAGCAGCCCCCGGGGGAGCGGGCACTACGAGCAGTACTTC
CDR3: CASSPRGSGHYEQYF

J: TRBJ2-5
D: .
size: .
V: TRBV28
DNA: TGTGCCAGCAGTTTATTCGGGGGCGCGGCGCGAGAGACCCAGTACTTC
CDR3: CASSLFGGAARETQYF

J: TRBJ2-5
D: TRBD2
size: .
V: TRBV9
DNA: TGTGCCAGCAGCGCCGGGACTAGCGGGAGGGCCGTCGAGACCCAGTACTTC
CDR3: CASSAGTSGRAVETQYF

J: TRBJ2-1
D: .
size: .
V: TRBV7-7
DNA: TGTGCCAGCAGCTTAGACTACTACAATGAGCAGTTCTTC
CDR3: CASSLDYYNEQFF

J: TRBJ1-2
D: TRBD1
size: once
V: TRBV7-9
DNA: TGTGCCAGCAGCCCGGACAGGAGAGACTATGGCTACACCTTC
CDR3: CASSPDRRDYGYTF

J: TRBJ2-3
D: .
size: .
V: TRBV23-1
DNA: TGCGCCAGCAGTCAGGCGGGACCTAGACCCAAGCCCACAGATACGCAGTATTTT
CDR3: CASSQAGPRPKPTDTQYF

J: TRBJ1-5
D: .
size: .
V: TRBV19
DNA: TGTGCCAGTAGCAGAGGCGGGGCCAGTTATCAGCCCCAGCATTTT
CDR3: CASSRGGASYQPQHF

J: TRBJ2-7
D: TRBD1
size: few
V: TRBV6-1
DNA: TGTGCCAGCAGTGCGGGGACAGGGAGAGGGTACGAGCAGTACTTC
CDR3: CASSAGTGRGYEQYF

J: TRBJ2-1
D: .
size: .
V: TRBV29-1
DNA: TGCAGCGTTGATAGCTACAGCTCCTACAATGAGCAGTTCTTC
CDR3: CSVDSYSSYNEQFF

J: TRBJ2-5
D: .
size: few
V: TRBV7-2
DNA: TGTGCCAGCAGCCGCTCGGGGGTGACCCAGTACTTC
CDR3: CASSRSGVTQYF

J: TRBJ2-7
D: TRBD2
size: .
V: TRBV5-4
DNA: TGTGCCAGCAGCGCCGGACTAGCGGGAGCCCACGAGCAGTACTTC
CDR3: CASSAGLAGAHEQYF

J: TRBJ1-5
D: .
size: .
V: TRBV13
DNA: TGTGCCAGCAGCTTCCGACGCAATCAGCCCCAGCATTTT
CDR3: CASSFRRNQPQHF

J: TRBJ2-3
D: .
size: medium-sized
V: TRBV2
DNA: TGTGCCAGCAGTGATCAGGGGCGCACAGATACGCAGTATTTT
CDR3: CASSDQGRTDTQYF

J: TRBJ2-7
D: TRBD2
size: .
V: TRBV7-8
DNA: TGTGCCAGCAGCTTAGGCGGCGGGGGTGGGACGGATTCCTACGAGCAGTACTTC
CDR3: CASSLGGGGGTDSYEQYF

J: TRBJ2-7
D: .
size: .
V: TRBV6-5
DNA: TGTGCCAGCAGTCCCAATTACGAGCAGTACTTC
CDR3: CASSPNYEQYF

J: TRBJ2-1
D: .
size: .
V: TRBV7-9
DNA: TGTGCCAGCACCACCTCAGGGGCATATTCCTACAATGAGCAGTTCTTC
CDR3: CASTTSGAYSYNEQFF

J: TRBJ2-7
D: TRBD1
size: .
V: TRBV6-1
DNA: TGTGCCAGCAGGAATACAGGGGGGCTCTACGAGCAGTACTTC
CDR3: CASRNTGGLYEQYF

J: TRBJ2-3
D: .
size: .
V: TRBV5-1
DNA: TGCGCCAGCAGCTTGGGGACTTCTACTAGCACAGATACGCAGTATTTT
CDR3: CASSLGTSTSTDTQYF

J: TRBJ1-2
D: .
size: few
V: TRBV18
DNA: TGTGCCAGCTCACCAGAACAGGGATTAGGAGGCTACACCTTC
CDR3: CASSPEQGLGGYTF

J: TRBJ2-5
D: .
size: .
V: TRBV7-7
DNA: TGTGCCAGCAGCTTAAACAGTCTGCCCCAAGAGACCCAGTACTTC
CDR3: CASSLNSLPQETQYF

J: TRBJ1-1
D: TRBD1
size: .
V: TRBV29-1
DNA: TGCAGCGGACGGGACAGGGGGAAGAACACTGAAGCTTTCTTT
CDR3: CSGRDRGKNTEAFF

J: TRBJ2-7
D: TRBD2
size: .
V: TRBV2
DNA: TGTGCCAGCAGTGAATCCCTAGCGGGTATCCGCGAGCAGTACTTC
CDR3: CASSESLAGIREQYF

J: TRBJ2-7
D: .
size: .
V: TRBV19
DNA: TGTGCCAGTAGGGGTCCTTCAGCCTACGAGCAGTACTTC
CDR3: CASRGPSAYEQYF

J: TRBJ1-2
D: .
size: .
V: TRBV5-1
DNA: TGCGCCAGCAGCTTGGATAACCCCTATGGCTACACCTTC
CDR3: CASSLDNPYGYTF

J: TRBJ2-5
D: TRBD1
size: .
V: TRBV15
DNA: TGTGCCACCAGCAGAACAGACAGGGGGCGCGGGGAGACCCAGTACTTC
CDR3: CATSRTDRGRGETQYF

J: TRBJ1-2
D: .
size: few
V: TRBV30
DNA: TGTGCCTGGGTAATGGCGGGAATAGGAGGCTACACCTTC
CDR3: CAWVMAGIGGYTF

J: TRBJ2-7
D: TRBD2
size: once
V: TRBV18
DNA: TGTGCCAGCTCACCGAACGGGGGGGGTTACGAGCAGTACTTC
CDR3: CASSPNGGGYEQYF

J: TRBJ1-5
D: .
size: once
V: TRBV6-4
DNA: TGTGCCAGAAAACATGGGACGGATGATCAGCCCCAGCATTTT
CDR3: CARKHGTDDQPQHF

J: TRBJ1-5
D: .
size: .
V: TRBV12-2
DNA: TGTGCAAGTCGCTTAGATGCGGGGGGCGAGGGTCAGCCCCAGCATTTT
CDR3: CASRLDAGGEGQPQHF

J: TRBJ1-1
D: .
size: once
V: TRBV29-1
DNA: TGCAAGGTCGGAGGGGACACTGAAGCTTTCTTT
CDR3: CKVGGDTEAFF

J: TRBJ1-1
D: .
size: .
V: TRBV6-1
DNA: TGTGCCAGCATCGTGTCTGGGGTAACTGAAGCTTTCTTT
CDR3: CASIVSGVTEAFF

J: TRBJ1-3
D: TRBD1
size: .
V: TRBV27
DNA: TGTGCCAGCAGTAAAACAGGGGGCTCTGGAAACACCATATATTTT
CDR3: CASSKTGGSGNTIYF

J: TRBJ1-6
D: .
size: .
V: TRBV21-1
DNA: TGTGCCAGCAGCAAAGGACTAAGGAAGGTCCCTAATTCACCCCTCCACTTT
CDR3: CASSKGLRKVPNSPLHF

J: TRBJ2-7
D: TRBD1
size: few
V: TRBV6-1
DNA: TGTGCCAGCAGACCGGGACAGTCCTACGAGCAGTACTTC
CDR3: CASRPGQSYEQYF

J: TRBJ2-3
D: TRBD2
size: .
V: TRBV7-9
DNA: TGTGCCAGCAGCTTAGTATTCACCGGGACTAGCTTAACAGATACGCAGTATTTT
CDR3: CASSLVFTGTSLTDTQYF

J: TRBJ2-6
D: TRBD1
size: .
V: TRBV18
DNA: TGTGCCAGCTCACTTGGACAGGGCTTTAGGGGCTCTGGGGCCAACGTCCTGACTTTC
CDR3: CASSLGQGFRGSGANVLTF

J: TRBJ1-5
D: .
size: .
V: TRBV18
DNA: TGTGCCAGCTCTTTTGCGGACCCCAATCAGCCCCAGCATTTT
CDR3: CASSFADPNQPQHF

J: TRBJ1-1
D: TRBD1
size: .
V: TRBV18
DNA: TGTGCCAGCTCACAACAGGGGTACACTGAAGCTTTCTTT
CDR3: CASSQQGYTEAFF

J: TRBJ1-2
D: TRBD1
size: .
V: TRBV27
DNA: TGTGCCAGCAGTTCCCGGGACAGGGGTAACTATGGCTACACCTTC
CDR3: CASSSRDRGNYGYTF